Shown below are 8 T cell receptor beta chains from a single sample sequenced in a study of blood T cell repertoires in COVID-19. Using immunoSEQ multiplex PCR, the repertoire was profiled, and TCRdb retains in-frame clones only, with some absent. The sample has 73,000 or so clones; around 70% are singletons. The sample consisted of peripheral blood. The receptors were gathered from a man aged 55 to 70 with acute or convalescent COVID-19.

The gene calls are TRBV7-8 and TRBJ1-3; D is possibly TRBD1 (5 bases). The CDR3 covers 15 residues. Per germline, CDR1 SGHVS and CDR2 FQNEAQ. V gave up 4 bases and J gave up 7 bases, with 17 bases separating them. CDR3 protein: CASSSGTIGSNTIYF. Written as DNA, the CDR3 is TGTGCCAGCAGCTCCGGGACTATTGGGTCGAACACCATATATTTT. Variable domain in full (rest from reference TRBV7-8 and TRBJ1-3): GAGVSQSPRYKVAKRGQDVALRCDPISGHVSLFWYQQALGQGPEFLTYFQNEAQLDKSGLPSDRFFAERPEGSVSTLKIQRTQQEDSAVYLCASSSGTIGSNTIYFGEGSWLTVV.

The chain has TRBV19 and TRBJ1-5; D remains unclear. Germline V lookup: CDR1 LNHDA, CDR2 SQIVND (reference sequence). The CDR3 runs 13 residues. The germline V and J ends were trimmed by 6 bases and 4 bases, with 10 bases remaining between them. CDR3: CASSGSLNQPQHF. The CDR3, as DNA: TGTGCCAGTAGCGGGAGTCTGAATCAGCCCCAGCATTTT.

V usage is TRBV19 and J usage is TRBJ2-5; D might be TRBD1 (5 bases). This CDR3 is built from 13 residues. CDR1 and CDR2 (germline): LNHDA, SQIVND (reference sequence). V lost 4 bases and J 2 bases, leaving 8 bases between the germline ends. The CDR3 DNA reads TGTGCCAGTAGTAAGGGGCGGCAAGAGACCCAGTACTTC. It encodes CASSKGRQETQYF.

This chain joins TRBV7-2 and TRBJ2-2; 9 nucleotides match TRBD2. V was pared by 3 bases and J by 6 bases, with 5 bases of the junction left unmatched. Germline V CDR1 and CDR2: SGHTA, FQGNSA. The CDR3 length is 15 residues. The CDR3 here is CASSFSPSGAGELFF. Here the CDR3 DNA reads TGTGCCAGCAGCTTTTCCCCTAGCGGGGCCGGGGAGCTGTTTTTT.

The chain carries TRBV19 and TRBJ1-2; TRBD1 is a possible D gene (6 bases). The CDR3 contains 12 residues. V dropped 5 bases and J dropped 6 bases, with 10 bases sitting between them. Germline V CDR1 and CDR2: LNHDA, SQIVND (reference sequence). This chain's CDR3 is CASSLGQHGYTF. The CDR3 DNA follows: TGTGCCAGTAGTCTCGGACAGCATGGCTACACCTTC.

V is TRBV24-1 and J is TRBJ2-3; 9 bases agree with TRBD1. CDR1 and CDR2 (germline): KGHDR, SFDVKD. Unmatched junction bases numbered 13, after V lost 10 bases and J lost 6 bases. This CDR3 is built from 15 residues. This chain's CDR3 is CATTRGQGRTDTQYF. Here the CDR3 DNA reads TGTGCCACTACCCGGGGACAGGGAAGGACCGATACGCAGTATTTT.

The V gene is TRBV5-4, the J gene TRBJ2-5; TRBD1 aligns across 7 bases. From germline, CDR1 is SGHNT and CDR2 YYREEE (reference sequence). The CDR3 sequence is 14 residues long. The junction had 2 bases not matched to a gene; V was cut back by 0 bases and J by 3 bases. CDR3 region: CASSLEGGEETQYF. The CDR3 coding sequence is TGTGCCAGCAGCTTGGAAGGGGGCGAAGAGACCCAGTACTTC.

The rearrangement uses TRBV24-1 and TRBJ2-5, with D perhaps matching TRBD2 (6 bases). V lost 3 bases, J lost 5 bases, and 18 bases lay in between. This CDR3 has 16 amino acids. Germline values: CDR1 KGHDR, CDR2 SFDVKD. The DNA for the CDR3 is TGTGCCACCAGTGATGCGGGACTCAACGCCGACGAGACCCAGTACTTC. Translation gives CATSDAGLNADETQYF.